This is a list of T cell receptor beta chains from one sample in a study of neoadjuvant anti-PD-1 for oral cavity cancer. Measured with immunoSEQ multiplex PCR; TCRdb has only the in-frame clones, and not every one. The sample includes roughly 15,000 clones, around 34% seen only once; the top ten take roughly two fifths. Specimen: tumor tissue, collected after nivolumab (anti-PD-1) treatment. All receptors derive from a person aged 35-79 years with oral cavity squamous cell carcinoma. Each CDR3 is given with its conserved first and last residue. The D gene is left open where the match is weak. Clone sizes are given selectively: once, few, many, or a class where the clone is expanded.

DNA: TGCGCCAGCAGCTTGGATGACACCAATGAGCAGTTCTTC; CDR3: CASSLDDTNEQFF; V: TRBV5-1; size: NA; J: TRBJ2-1; D: NA
DNA: TGTGCCAGCAGCCAGGCAAATAGCAATCAGCCCCAGCATTTT; CDR3: CASSQANSNQPQHF; V: TRBV7-9; size: NA; J: TRBJ1-5; D: NA
DNA: TGTGCCAGCAGCTTAGCCCGGGGGTCGGCCTACGAGCAGTACTTC; CDR3: CASSLARGSAYEQYF; V: TRBV7-2; size: NA; J: TRBJ2-7; D: NA
DNA: TGTGCCAGCACCGAGGGCCTTTATCAGGGCTACACCTTC; CDR3: CASTEGLYQGYTF; V: TRBV6-1; size: few; J: TRBJ1-2; D: NA
DNA: TGTGCCAGCAGCCTGTTGGGGGGCTCCTACAATGAGCAGTTCTTC; CDR3: CASSLLGGSYNEQFF; V: TRBV11-3; size: many; J: TRBJ2-1; D: NA
DNA: TGTGCCTGGGACAGGGGAACCTCCGGAAAACTGTTTTTT; CDR3: CAWDRGTSGKLFF; V: TRBV30; size: NA; J: TRBJ1-4; D: TRBD1
DNA: TGTGCCAGCAGCTTGCCGCGGGGTGAAAAACTGTTTTTT; CDR3: CASSLPRGEKLFF; V: TRBV5-6; size: NA; J: TRBJ1-4; D: NA
DNA: TGCGCCAGCAGCGCGCCGGGACAGAGCTATGGCTACACCTTC; CDR3: CASSAPGQSYGYTF; V: TRBV5-1; size: NA; J: TRBJ1-2; D: TRBD1
DNA: TGCGCCAGCAGCTTGGCCGGGAGGGGAAACACCATATATTTT; CDR3: CASSLAGRGNTIYF; V: TRBV5-1; size: NA; J: TRBJ1-3; D: NA
DNA: TGTGCCAGCAGTTACGTCAGCGGGGGAGAGCAGTTCTTC; CDR3: CASSYVSGGEQFF; V: TRBV6-6; size: NA; J: TRBJ2-1; D: TRBD2
DNA: TGTGCCAGCAGCCATCCCAACACCGGGACTAGCGGGGTCCCGCGGGAGCAGTTCTTC; CDR3: CASSHPNTGTSGVPREQFF; V: TRBV4-2; size: NA; J: TRBJ2-1; D: TRBD2
DNA: TGTGCCAGCAGCTTTGGCCCGATAGGGAGCGAGCAGTACTTC; CDR3: CASSFGPIGSEQYF; V: TRBV7-2; size: NA; J: TRBJ2-7; D: NA
DNA: TGTGCCAGCAGTTGGCCAGGGACCCAGTACTTC; CDR3: CASSWPGTQYF; V: TRBV28; size: few; J: TRBJ2-5; D: NA
DNA: TGTGCCAGCAGCTTAGCAGGAAACACCATATATTTT; CDR3: CASSLAGNTIYF; V: TRBV7-8; size: few; J: TRBJ1-3; D: NA
DNA: TGTGCCAGCTCACCGGGGGAGACCCAGTACTTC; CDR3: CASSPGETQYF; V: TRBV18; size: many; J: TRBJ2-5; D: NA
DNA: TGTGCCAGCAGCGTAGCATCGGGCAGAGAAGAGACCCAGTACTTC; CDR3: CASSVASGREETQYF; V: TRBV9; size: NA; J: TRBJ2-5; D: NA
DNA: TGTGCCAGCAGCTACTCCGGCGGCTGGGATGAAAAACTGTTTTTT; CDR3: CASSYSGGWDEKLFF; V: TRBV7-2; size: NA; J: TRBJ1-4; D: NA
DNA: TGTGCCAGCAGTACACTAGCGGGGGGGGTTGATACGCAGTATTTT; CDR3: CASSTLAGGVDTQYF; V: TRBV6-5; size: NA; J: TRBJ2-3; D: TRBD2
DNA: TGTGCCAGCAGCTCGCGCGGGCCAGGGACCGGGGAGCTGTTTTTT; CDR3: CASSSRGPGTGELFF; V: TRBV21-1; size: few; J: TRBJ2-2; D: NA
DNA: TGCAGCGCTAGACAGGGAGGGGTCACCGGGGAGCTGTTTTTT; CDR3: CSARQGGVTGELFF; V: TRBV29-1; size: NA; J: TRBJ2-2; D: NA
DNA: TGCGCCAGCAGCCAAGGAGGTCCAGTGCCTGAAAAACTGTTTTTT; CDR3: CASSQGGPVPEKLFF; V: TRBV4-1; size: few; J: TRBJ1-4; D: NA
DNA: TGTGCCAGCAGCCAAGGGGATCCGGGTCAGCCCCAGCATTTT; CDR3: CASSQGDPGQPQHF; V: TRBV4-2; size: NA; J: TRBJ1-5; D: NA
DNA: TGTGCCTGGGTGACGGAAGAACAAGAGACCCAGTACTTC; CDR3: CAWVTEEQETQYF; V: TRBV30; size: NA; J: TRBJ2-5; D: NA